Presented here are 10 T cell receptor beta chains from one specimen sequenced in a study of regulatory T cells in long-lasting Graves disease. Arm-PCR of CDR3 regions and iRepertoire HTBI primers were used to build TCR beta libraries. TCRdb redid the calling of the multiplex PCR reads with MiXCR, one entry per CDR3 protein. The sample comprises more than 350,000 distinct CDR3 sequences, approximately 15% of which are singletons, and around 15% rests with the top ten. Time point here: newly diagnosed GD, antithyroid drugs for less than 3 months. The authors made the TCR library using RNA they extracted from PBMCs. This sample also belongs to another study, concerning T cells in Graves' hyperthyroidism and ophthalmopathy.

The source material was peripheral blood mononuclear cells (PBMCs), sampled at new diagnosis, from a patient treated with antithyroid drugs. The receptors come from a woman between 25 and 40 years old with Graves disease.

The chain is built from TRBV4-1 and TRBJ2-7, with D possibly being TRBD2 (5 bases). CDR1 is MGHRA, CDR2 YSYEKL, per germline. Trimming left V 0 bases short and J 4 bases short, with 13 bases between. The CDR3 consists of 15 residues. Here the CDR3 DNA reads TGCGCCAGCAGCCAAGAGCTAGCAGGAGATTACGAGCAGTACTTC. Translating it yields CASSQELAGDYEQYF.

The sample holds many counts of this clonotype. This sequence joins TRBV5-1 and TRBJ2-7; D possibly corresponds to TRBD2 (6 bases). V lost 0 bases and J 1 base, leaving 8 bases between the germline ends. The CDR3 is 14 residues long. Per the germline V gene, CDR1 is SGHRS and CDR2 is YFSETQ. For the CDR3, the DNA is TGCGCCAGCAGCTTGGACGGGGGATCCTACGAGCAGTACTTC. Translation gives CASSLDGGSYEQYF.

The J gene is TRBJ2-2, the V gene TRBV7-3; 7 positions agree with TRBD2. The CDR3 runs to 16 residues. Trimming took 0 bases from V and 5 from J; bases not matched to a gene: 6. CDR1 is SGHTA and CDR2 is FQGTGA in the germline V gene. CDR3 in amino acids: CASSLTGGSGTGELFF. DNA for the CDR3: TGTGCCAGCAGCTTAACAGGCGGGAGCGGAACCGGGGAGCTGTTTTTT.

This clonotype was counted only a few times. The rearrangement joins TRBV20-1 to TRBJ2-3; D may be TRBD1 (6 bases). Germline CDR1 is DFQATT and CDR2 is SNEGSKA (reference sequence). Trimming shortened V by 3 bases and J by 2 bases, and 12 bases separated the two germline ends. The CDR3 length is 14 residues. The CDR3 here is CSASLNRATDTQYF. The CDR3 region has the DNA TGCAGTGCTAGTCTGAACAGGGCCACAGATACGCAGTATTTT.

This clonotype was observed at least ten times. The chain carries TRBV4-2 and TRBJ2-5; D could derive from TRBD1 or TRBD2 (6 bases each). Looked up from germline, CDR1 is LGHNA and CDR2 is YNFKEQ. This CDR3 region has 13 residues. V gave up 1 base and J gave up 7 bases, with 10 bases separating them. Written as DNA, the CDR3 is TGTGCCAGCAGCCAAGGACAGGAGGGGACCCAGTACTTC. This translates into CASSQGQEGTQYF.

The CDR3 sequence is CASSPSTGNEQFF. The CDR3 DNA reads TGTGCCAGCAGTCCATCTACAGGGAATGAGCAGTTCTTC. The chain employs TRBV27 and TRBJ2-1, with D perhaps TRBD1 (6 bases). Between the trimmed V and J ends, which lost 5 bases and 7 bases, there was a span of 12 bases. The CDR3 length is 13 residues. Germline CDR1 MNHEY, CDR2 SMNVEV (reference sequence).

At least ten counts were recorded for this clonotype. The rearrangement links TRBV27 to TRBJ1-5, with a tentative D call TRBD1 (6 bases). CDR3 length: 16 residues. V lost 3 bases and J lost 6, with 18 bases in between. CDR1 and CDR2 from the germline V gene are MNHEY and SMNVEV (reference sequence). CDR3 nucleotides: TGTGCCAGCAGTTTTCTCCCTTTGGGGGCCAGTCAGCCCCAGCATTTT. Its protein product is CASSFLPLGASQPQHF.

This clonotype was detected many times. The rearrangement links TRBV29-1 to TRBJ2-1; the match to TRBD1 covers 7 bases. The CDR3 length is 15 residues. Trimming cost V 7 bases and J 0 bases; bases outside gene matches: 9. Per the germline V gene, CDR1 is SQVTM and CDR2 is ANQGSEA. CDR3 amino acids: CSAREGASSYNEQFF. The CDR3 DNA follows: TGCAGCGCTAGAGAGGGGGCCAGCTCCTACAATGAGCAGTTCTTC.

About this clonotype itself: A single base is all that separates this from a far larger clone, so a read error is likely. The chain joins TRBV12-3 or TRBV12-4 to TRBJ1-2; D might be TRBD1 (5 bases). The V gene lost 5 bases and the J gene lost 12 bases, with 19 bases spanning the gap. The CDR3 covers 13 residues. The CDR3 nucleotides are TGTGCCAGCAGTAAATCAACCGGCCAGGGCAACACCTTC. Protein: CASSKSTGQGNTF.

The count of this clonotype is one. V gene TRBV11-1 combines with J gene TRBJ2-1; no clear D. This CDR3 is built from 17 residues. V was trimmed by 6 bases and J by 10 bases, leaving 28 bases between them. Germline V gives CDR1 SGHAT, CDR2 FQDESV (reference sequence). The CDR3 sequence is CASRHDPGSAGNREQFF. CDR3 DNA: TGTGCCAGCAGACACGACCCGGGTTCTGCAGGCAACCGCGAGCAGTTCTTC.